The clone carrying this T cell receptor (beta chain) was recorded a few times. Its target is not known. The sample is drawn from a study of blood T cells in healthy people across ages. Study conclusions and caveats: Diversity estimated from one million T cells was considered an underestimate. Observed TCR beta diversity per million T cells went down as age went up. This fall followed a roughly linear course with age.

The individuals who served as donors were healthy Caucasians living in Russia, aged about 6 to 100. This CDR3 has 13 amino acids. The V gene lost 0 bases and the J gene lost 5 bases, with 8 bases spanning the gap. Germline V CDR1 and CDR2: DFQATT, SNEGSKA (reference sequence). Alongside a J-beta primer mix, a sample-barcoded 5' primer served in a second PCR lasting roughly 6 to 11 cycles. TCRdb recomputed calls from the 5' RACE reads with MiXCR, one row per CDR3 protein. The sample records 650,000 to 800,000 distinct CDR3 sequences, approximately 48% being singletons. The material sequenced was blood. The chain couples TRBV20-1 to TRBJ2-1; D unresolved. The receptor was derived from a man aged 60-69 years in good health. In DNA form, the CDR3 reads TGCAGTGCTAGAGATTGGAAGGACAATGAGCAGTTCTTC. It yields the protein CSARDWKDNEQFF.